The 27 T cell receptor beta chains below come from one sample, sequenced in a study of cytomegalovirus exposure and HLA in healthy donors. The PCR contained 60 Vbeta and 13 Jbeta primers. TCRdb's copy holds only in-frame clones and misses some; the assay was immunoSEQ multiplex PCR. The data hold roughly 160,000 clones, with more than 60% observed a single time. Source material: PBMCs. The receptors here all came from a middle-aged woman in good health and CMV-seropositive.

This clone was recorded a few times. The chain uses TRBV28 and TRBJ2-3; a weak D match, TRBD1 (6 bases). The V end was cut by 2 bases, the J end by 0 bases, with 9 bases between. Germline CDR1 reads MDHEN; CDR2 reads SYDVKM. The CDR3 extends over 15 amino acids. DNA of the CDR3: TGTGCCAGCAGTTTAGGGGGCTCTAGCACAGATACGCAGTATTTT. Amino acid sequence: CASSLGGSSTDTQYF.

The chain employs TRBV5-8 and TRBJ2-3; 9 nucleotides align to TRBD1. V gave up 0 bases and J gave up 8 bases; unmatched junction bases: 7. Germline CDR1 SGHTS, CDR2 YDEGEE. The CDR3 loop spans 15 amino acids. The CDR3 loop reads CASSLAYRGLGTQYF. In nucleotides, the CDR3 is TGTGCCAGCAGCTTGGCGTACAGGGGGCTTGGTACGCAGTATTTT.

The CDR3 nucleotides are TGTGCCAGCAGCCTCCGGGGGGACACGGACTACGAGCAGTACTTC. This sequence encodes CASSLRGDTDYEQYF. The rearrangement links TRBV7-9 to TRBJ2-7; a weak D match, TRBD2 (7 bases). The CDR3 spans 15 residues. The germline V gene has CDR1 SEHNR and CDR2 FQNEAQ (reference sequence). Deletions cut 5 bases from V and 3 bases from J, with 17 bases between.

The chain uses TRBV5-1 and TRBJ1-3; D is unclear. The CDR3 length is 17 residues. In germline, CDR1 is SGHRS, CDR2 YFSETQ. V shed 0 bases and J shed 0 bases, with 13 bases lying between them. CDR3 bases: TGCGCCAGCAGCTTGGCCCCCCTCGCGAGCTCTGGAAACACCATATATTTT. It yields the protein CASSLAPLASSGNTIYF.

The chain joins TRBV10-3 to TRBJ1-2, with TRBD1 identical over 11 bases. Per germline, CDR1 ENHRY and CDR2 SYGVKD. Trimming took 4 bases from V and 6 from J; bases not matched to a gene: 7. The CDR3 is 15 amino acids. The CDR3 DNA reads TGTGCCATCAGTGGTGGGGACAGGGGGTCTCATGGCTACACCTTC. Its translation is CAISGGDRGSHGYTF.

The chain combines TRBV15 with TRBJ1-2; TRBD1 is a possible D gene (6 bases). Germline loops: CDR1 LNHNV, CDR2 YYDKDF (reference sequence). The CDR3 sequence is 17 residues long. With 0 bases removed from V and 8 bases from J, the gap between germline ends came to 22 bases. The CDR3 DNA sequence: TGTGCCACCAGCAGAGAAATAGGTTCACAGGGTGTGAGCGGCTACACCTTC. Protein product: CATSREIGSQGVSGYTF.

This clone has just one count. The CDR3 region is CAIKGQDSNEQFF. DNA of the CDR3: TGTGCCATCAAGGGACAAGATTCCAATGAGCAGTTCTTC. The V call is TRBV10-3, the J call TRBJ2-1; D might be TRBD1 (6 bases). CDR1 ENHRY and CDR2 SYGVKD come from the germline V gene. V lost 7 bases, J lost 6 bases, and 13 bases lay in between. CDR3 length: 13 amino acids.

This clone was counted a few times. The rearrangement uses TRBV15 and TRBJ2-7; tentative D call: TRBD2 (7 bases). Germline values: CDR1 LNHNV, CDR2 YYDKDF (reference sequence). Deletions cut 1 base from V and 0 bases from J, with 19 bases between. This CDR3 contains 18 residues. CDR3 DNA: TGTGCCACCAGCAGAGGAGGGGGGGCAGCAAAGAGCTCCTACGAGCAGTACTTC. It encodes CATSRGGGAAKSSYEQYF.

This rearrangement joins TRBV28 to TRBJ2-7; the D gene is possibly TRBD2 (5 bases). Between the trimmed V and J ends, which lost 3 bases and 1 base, there was a span of 13 bases. The germline gives CDR1 MDHEN, CDR2 SYDVKM. CDR3 length equals 15 residues. The CDR3 DNA sequence: TGTGCCAGCAGTTTGCTCGGGGAAGGGTCCTACGAGCAGTACTTC. It codes for CASSLLGEGSYEQYF.

The V call is TRBV30, the J call TRBJ2-6; the D gene is possibly TRBD1 (6 bases). The CDR3 covers 16 residues. Looked up from germline, CDR1 is GTSNPN and CDR2 is SVGIG (reference sequence). V was shortened by 3 bases and J by 0 bases, with 12 bases between the two germline ends. Written as DNA, the CDR3 is TGTGCCTGGAGCAAGGGACACCGCTCTGGGGCCAACGTCCTGACTTTC. Amino acids: CAWSKGHRSGANVLTF.

The chain employs TRBV2 and TRBJ1-2; 8 bases agree with TRBD1. From germline, CDR1 is SNHLY and CDR2 FYNNEI. This CDR3 is built from 14 residues. The V gene end was trimmed by 6 bases and the J gene end by 6 bases; junction bases not matched to a gene: 9. This CDR3 is CASRTGTGGDGYTF. DNA for the CDR3: TGTGCCAGCAGGACTGGGACAGGAGGGGATGGCTACACCTTC.

The CDR3 loop reads CASSPGGTGELFF. DNA for the CDR3: TGTGCCAGCAGCCCCGGGGGGACCGGGGAGCTGTTTTTT. The chain couples TRBV13 to TRBJ2-2; 7 bases are a match to TRBD2. V lost 5 bases, J lost 5 bases, and 2 bases stayed unmatched. The CDR3 consists of 13 residues. Germline CDR1 PRHDT, CDR2 FYEKMQ (reference sequence).

This clone occurred once. The chain combines TRBV19 with TRBJ1-1; no firm D call. Trimming removed 2 bases from V and 0 bases from J, with 13 bases in between. The CDR3 sequence is 16 residues long. CDR1 is LNHDA, CDR2 SQIVND, per germline (reference sequence). The CDR3 nucleotides are TGTGCCAGTAGTATAATGGCTTCTTTAATGAACACTGAAGCTTTCTTT. Residues: CASSIMASLMNTEAFF.

The V gene is TRBV11-2, the J gene TRBJ2-5; TRBD2 agrees at 16 bases. The CDR3 loop spans 17 amino acids. The ends lost 5 bases at V and 5 bases at J; junction bases unmatched: 8. CDR1 is SGHAT and CDR2 is FQNNGV in the germline V gene. DNA of the CDR3: TGTGCCAGCAGCGCCGGGACTAGCGGGAGGGCCGGTGAGACCCAGTACTTC. Encoded protein: CASSAGTSGRAGETQYF.

V gene TRBV2 combines with J gene TRBJ1-1; TRBD1 is a possible D gene (5 bases). Germline loops: CDR1 SNHLY, CDR2 FYNNEI. This CDR3 is built from 15 residues. The V end was cut by 7 bases, the J end by 1 base, with 16 bases between. The CDR3 coding sequence is TGTGCCAGCATGCAGAATTTCGGGGGGAACACTGAAGCTTTCTTT. This gives the protein CASMQNFGGNTEAFF.

V is TRBV7-9 and J is TRBJ1-4; D is possibly TRBD1 (5 bases). The germline V gene encodes CDR1 SEHNR and CDR2 FQNEAQ (reference sequence). V dropped 0 bases and J dropped 0 bases, with 8 bases sitting between them. This CDR3 spans 16 amino acids. CDR3 sequence reads: CASSLAWGATNEKLFF. As DNA, the CDR3 is TGTGCCAGCAGCTTAGCGTGGGGGGCAACTAATGAAAAACTGTTTTTT.

CDR3 residues: CASSDGSGHTDTQYF. CDR3 DNA sequence: TGTGCCAGCAGTGATGGTAGCGGGCACACAGATACGCAGTATTTT. The J gene is TRBJ2-3, the V gene TRBV6-1; 7 bases match TRBD2. The CDR3 spans 15 residues. The junction had 5 bases not matched to a gene; V was cut back by 3 bases and J by 2 bases. Germline V lookup: CDR1 MNHNS, CDR2 SASEGT.

The chain combines TRBV2 with TRBJ2-7; TRBD1 might be the D (6 bases). The CDR3 contains 12 residues. Trimming left V 6 bases short and J 6 bases short, with 12 bases between. Germline CDR1 SNHLY, CDR2 FYNNEI. CDR3 DNA: TGTGCCAGCAGCCCCACAGGGTCCGAGCAGTACTTC. This encodes CASSPTGSEQYF.

The J gene is TRBJ2-2, the V gene TRBV29-1, with TRBD2 identical over 7 bases. Trimming took 4 bases from V and 4 from J; bases not matched to a gene: 9. This CDR3 is built from 15 residues. The germline V gene has CDR1 SQVTM and CDR2 ANQGSEA. CDR3 amino acids: CSVANSGTTTGELFF. In DNA form, the CDR3 reads TGCAGCGTTGCTAACTCCGGGACTACCACCGGGGAGCTGTTTTTT.

This clone was observed a single time. The chain combines TRBV30 with TRBJ2-1, with 7 bases matching TRBD2. V trimming: 5 bases; J trimming: 4 bases; junction bases outside the gene matches: 11. Germline assignment: CDR1 GTSNPN and CDR2 SVGIG (reference sequence). The CDR3 is 15 residues long. CDR3 nucleotide sequence: TGTGCCTGGGCCCGAATGAGCGGGGTATACAATGAGCAGTTCTTC. As protein: CAWARMSGVYNEQFF.

V is TRBV7-2 and J is TRBJ2-5; a weak D match, TRBD2 (7 bases). The DNA end is more similar to TRBJ2-7, so the J call may be wrong. This CDR3 has 14 residues. Looked up from germline, CDR1 is SGHTA and CDR2 is FQGNSA. The CDR3 sequence is CASSFTGGQYEQYF. Here the CDR3 DNA reads TGTGCCAGCAGCTTCACCGGGGGGCAATACGAGCAGTACTTC.

The chain has TRBV10-3 and TRBJ2-6; a possible D gene is TRBD1 (6 bases). Germline-derived CDR1 and CDR2 are ENHRY and SYGVKD. Trimming left V 5 bases short and J 1 base short, with 12 bases between. The CDR3 contains 16 residues. The CDR3: CAISRNRESGANVLTF. The CDR3 bases are TGTGCCATCAGTCGAAACAGGGAGTCTGGGGCCAACGTCCTGACTTTC.

This clone showed up just a few times. The identical CDR3 is also encoded by other nucleotide sequences in the sample. Here the CDR3 reads CASSLMGGGYTF. The CDR3 coding sequence is TGCGCCAGCAGCTTGATGGGAGGAGGCTACACCTTC. The chain combines TRBV5-1 with TRBJ1-2; no reliable D call. Trimming removed 1 base at V and 8 bases at J, with 9 bases between. Germline-derived CDR1 and CDR2 are SGHRS and YFSETQ. The CDR3 length is 12 residues.

The chain combines TRBV6-4 with TRBJ2-1; no firm D call. The V and J ends lost 3 bases and 2 bases respectively, with 17 bases between them. There are 17 residues in the CDR3. The V gene's germline CDR1 is MRHNA and CDR2 SNTAGT. CDR3: CASSEVPSHSPYNEQFF. The CDR3 DNA sequence: TGTGCCAGCAGTGAGGTCCCCAGCCATAGCCCCTACAATGAGCAGTTCTTC.

This CDR3 is CASRLTDYNSPLHF. CDR3 nucleotide sequence: TGTGCCAGCAGGCTGACAGACTATAATTCACCCCTCCACTTT. The gene calls are TRBV2 and TRBJ1-6; a weak D match, TRBD1 (5 bases). Germline lookup yields CDR1 SNHLY and CDR2 FYNNEI. The CDR3 contains 14 residues. V shed 6 bases and J shed 3 bases, with 9 bases lying between them.

The chain links TRBV6-6 to TRBJ1-2; D gene ambiguous. V gave up 11 bases and J gave up 3 bases, with 13 bases separating them. Germline V gene lookup returns CDR1 MNHNY and CDR2 SVGAGI (reference sequence). This CDR3 has 12 amino acids. The CDR3 protein is CACRASDYGYTF. The CDR3 nucleotides read TGTGCCTGCCGAGCCTCCGACTATGGCTACACCTTC.

The V call is TRBV15, the J call TRBJ1-4; 9 positions agree with TRBD1. J lost 8 bases, V lost 7 bases, and 8 bases had no gene match. There are 14 residues in the CDR3. Germline-derived CDR1 and CDR2 are LNHNV and YYDKDF (reference sequence). The chain's CDR3 is CATTLDRGVEKLFF. CDR3 sequence (DNA): TGTGCCACCACCCTGGACAGGGGCGTAGAAAAACTGTTTTTT.